These T cell receptor beta chains were read from a single sample in a study of cytomegalovirus exposure and HLA in healthy donors. Generated by immunoSEQ multiplex PCR, the TCRdb table keeps only in-frame clones and is missing some. The repertoire consists of tens of thousands of clones, with 78% occurring once and the leading ten covering 3.5% to 5.5%. The sample taken for sequencing was PBMCs. The receptors here all came from a man aged 35 to 55 in good health and CMV-seronegative. CDR3s leave out the opening cysteine and the closing phenylalanine or tryptophan.

TRBV29-1,TRBJ2-5,SVGDILGGETQY
TRBV28,TRBJ2-6,AGQGASSGANVLT
TRBV9,TRBJ2-6,ASRGGLGAGANVLT
TRBV27,TRBJ2-1,ASSFSPGQGAYNEQF
TRBV29-1,TRBJ1-5,SVRLPGGQPQH
TRBV7-9,TRBJ2-2,ASSLSGIGELF
TRBV25-1,TRBJ1-3,ASSATGFNGNTIY
TRBV5-1,TRBJ2-1,ASGRTSAAEQF
TRBV2,TRBJ2-7,ASSPSGQY
TRBV7-2,TRBJ1-1,ASSLADRAAF
TRBV9,TRBJ2-3,ASSVDPGGTDTQY
TRBV15,TRBJ1-1,ATSRASNTEAF
TRBV11-2,TRBJ1-5,ASSLRGNVEEPQH
TRBV5-1,TRBJ2-1,ASSLSGGSYNEQF
TRBV7-9,TRBJ2-6,ASSRESGSGANVLT
TRBV27,TRBJ2-7,ASSTGRSEQY
TRBV5-6,TRBJ2-2,ASSLPSNTGELF
TRBV7-6,TRBJ2-1,ASSASGSEGDNEQF
TRBV30,TRBJ1-5,AWGTDSNQPQH
TRBV7-8,TRBJ1-1,ASTGGPNTEAF
TRBV4-2,TRBJ2-2,ASSQEGPPTGPGELF
TRBV9,TRBJ2-1,ASSRTSGRIDEQF
TRBV7-2,TRBJ2-3,ASSPSRGGVSTDTQY
TRBV6-1,TRBJ2-4,ASSEGTGVNIQY
TRBV29-1,TRBJ2-1,SVEDTSERWNEQF
TRBV27,TRBJ2-7,ASSLSRDYEQY
TRBV19,TRBJ2-7,ASSISGREQY
TRBV30,TRBJ1-2,ACLLGQGSGYT
TRBV7-2,TRBJ1-5,ASSRGFSQPQH
TRBV30,TRBJ2-3,AWRRTNTDTQY
TRBV5-6,TRBJ2-5,ASSLASPQETQY
TRBV4-3,TRBJ2-3,ASSQVGVRTDTQY
TRBV7-2,TRBJ2-5,ASSLAEGWTRVETQY
TRBV5-6,TRBJ2-7,ASSLVRRTGLDGEQY
TRBV5-1,TRBJ2-3,ASRSGTSAVHTQY
TRBV10-3,TRBJ2-3,AIGSSGRLADTQY
TRBV4-2,TRBJ1-5,ASSPGSPINQPQH
TRBV5-6,TRBJ2-2,ASSLLKLNTGELF
TRBV27,TRBJ1-5,ASRFRGNQPQH
TRBV7-9,TRBJ2-7,ASSPPGASGRGEQY
TRBV5-4,TRBJ2-7,ASSPTSGKTYEQY
TRBV6-4,TRBJ2-3,ASSGTGTTDTQY
TRBV29-1,TRBJ2-4,SARTGMSKNIQY
TRBV7-2,TRBJ2-7,ASSEIAGGEQY
TRBV30,TRBJ2-7,AFWTGGYEQY
TRBV9,TRBJ2-2,ASSLRASGGGELF
TRBV30,TRBJ1-1,ASTGFSNTEAF
TRBV29-1,TRBJ2-3,SAPLSGADTQY
TRBV27,TRBJ1-1,ASTKGNEAF
TRBV28,TRBJ1-5,ASSLIGQGANNQPQH
TRBV9,TRBJ2-1,ASSVGLAGGNEQF
TRBV7-9,TRBJ2-3,ASSRAGTGATDTQY
TRBV7-9,TRBJ2-6,ASSSSGGQWSNVLT
TRBV27,TRBJ2-7,ASSFYAASEQY
TRBV2,TRBJ1-2,ASSEMGTGLVGYT
TRBV19,TRBJ1-2,ASSTARYGYT
TRBV5-1,TRBJ2-1,ASSRTSRSHNEQF
TRBV5-6,TRBJ2-4,ASSGATNIQY
TRBV9,TRBJ2-3,ASSVLAGRTDTQY
TRBV19,TRBJ2-7,ASSRGTGRLEQY